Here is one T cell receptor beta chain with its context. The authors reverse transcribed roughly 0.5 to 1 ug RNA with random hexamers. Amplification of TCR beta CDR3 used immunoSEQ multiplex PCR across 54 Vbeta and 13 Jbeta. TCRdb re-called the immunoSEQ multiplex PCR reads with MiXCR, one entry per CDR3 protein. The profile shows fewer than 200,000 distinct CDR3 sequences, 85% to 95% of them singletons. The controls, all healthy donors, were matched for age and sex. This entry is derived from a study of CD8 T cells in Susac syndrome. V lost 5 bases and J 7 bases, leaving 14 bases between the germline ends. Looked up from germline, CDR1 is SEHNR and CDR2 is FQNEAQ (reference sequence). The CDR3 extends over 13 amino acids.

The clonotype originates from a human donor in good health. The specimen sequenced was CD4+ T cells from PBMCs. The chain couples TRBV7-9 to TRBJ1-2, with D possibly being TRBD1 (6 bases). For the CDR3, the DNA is TGTGCCAGCAGCGGCCCAGGGGATGGTGGCTACACCTTC. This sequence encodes CASSGPGDGGYTF.